This passage covers 11 T cell receptor beta chains from one sample sequenced in a study of Graves' ophthalmopathy and Graves' hyperthyroidism. Transcripts of RNA were the source for amplifying TCR beta CDR3 regions. An initial RT-PCR round employing HTBI primers preceded a second-round multiplex PCR. TCRdb itself ran the multiplex PCR reads through MiXCR, one entry per CDR3 protein. The data show about 400,000 distinct CDR3 sequences, 15% to 20% seen once. Material for sequencing was peripheral blood. The receptors shown here come from a woman aged 18-29 years with Graves' ophthalmopathy.

In regard to this clonotype: Relative to the germline gene, one junction end is altered; a read error may explain this. V and J are TRBV4-3 and TRBJ2-5, with D possibly being TRBD1 (6 bases). Germline V gene lookup returns CDR1 LGHNA and CDR2 YSLEER. The length of the CDR3 is 16 residues. For the CDR3, the DNA is TGCGCCAGCAGCCAAGTGTATGGTCCTAAGGGGGAGACCCAGTGCTTC. It translates to CASSQVYGPKGETQCF.

This clonotype occurred many times. The chain uses TRBV7-2 and TRBJ2-5; D is possibly TRBD1 (6 bases). From germline, CDR1 is SGHTA and CDR2 FQGNSA. The CDR3 length is 15 residues. With 0 bases removed from V and 1 base from J, the gap between germline ends came to 9 bases. Here the CDR3 DNA reads TGTGCCAGCAGCTTAGCGGGGACACGCCAAGAGACCCAGTACTTC. It is translated as CASSLAGTRQETQYF.

This clonotype was found many times. The chain carries TRBV4-3 and TRBJ2-6; tentatively, D is TRBD1 (6 bases). V lost 1 base and J lost 2, with 12 bases in between. CDR1 and CDR2 (germline): LGHNA, YSLEER. The length of the CDR3 is 17 residues. The CDR3, as DNA: TGCGCCAGCAGCCAAGGGCAGGGGAGTACTGGGGCCAACGTCCTGACTTTC. Amino acids: CASSQGQGSTGANVLTF.

This clonotype was seen ten or more times. The conserved final phenylalanine or tryptophan is absent from the CDR3, which likely points to a read error. The DNA for the CDR3 is TGTGCCAGCTTAAGCATGGGTATGAACACTGAAGCTTTCCTT. The encoded protein is CASLSMGMNTEAFL. The V gene is TRBV13, the J gene TRBJ1-1; D unclear. The CDR3 has 14 residues. Germline V CDR1 and CDR2: PRHDT, FYEKMQ (reference sequence). The V and J ends lost 8 bases and 0 bases respectively, with 13 bases between them.

This clonotype was recorded at least ten times. The V call is TRBV6-2 or TRBV6-3, the J call TRBJ2-7, with a tentative D call TRBD1 (5 bases). This CDR3 is 15 amino acids long. V was clipped by 7 bases and J by 4 bases, with 20 bases between them. CDR1 and CDR2 (germline): MNHEY, SVGEGT. The CDR3 nucleotides are TGTGCCAGCATAACCGGACATGGCAGTTTTTACGAGCAGTACTTC. Translated, it gives CASITGHGSFYEQYF.

This clonotype has at least ten counts. V and J are TRBV27 and TRBJ1-6; D is uncertain. The CDR3 length is 14 residues. V gave up 4 bases and J gave up 5 bases, with 9 bases separating them. Per germline, CDR1 MNHEY and CDR2 SMNVEV (reference sequence). For the CDR3, the DNA is TGTGCCAGCAGTTGGCCAGCCAATAATTCACCCCTCCACTTT. This codes for CASSWPANNSPLHF.

This clonotype was picked up many times. This chain connects TRBV7-3 to TRBJ1-1; no firm D call. Trimming pared 5 bases from V and 11 bases from J, leaving 18 bases between. In germline, CDR1 is SGHTA, CDR2 FQGTGA. This CDR3 is built from 13 residues. The CDR3 sequence is CASSPGQGTVAFF. The CDR3 bases are TGTGCCAGCAGCCCCGGGCAAGGTACGGTCGCTTTCTTT.

This clonotype has only a few counts. The DNA for the CDR3 is TGTGCCAGCAGTGAAGAAACGGGTTCGCATTACGAGCAGTACTTC. It translates to CASSEETGSHYEQYF. The gene calls are TRBV6-1 and TRBJ2-7; D is undetermined. The V end was cut by 1 base, the J end by 4 bases, with 14 bases between. This CDR3 is 15 amino acids long. Germline CDR1 MNHNS, CDR2 SASEGT.

This clonotype was found many times. V is TRBV24-1 and J is TRBJ2-7, with 8 bases fitting TRBD2. The CDR3 is 15 residues long. Germline V gene data show CDR1 as KGHDR and CDR2 as SFDVKD. Losses at the gene ends were 2 bases for V and 3 bases for J; bases not matched to a gene: 5. The CDR3 region is CATSDCPREGYEQYF. CDR3 bases: TGTGCCACCAGTGATTGCCCTCGGGAGGGCTACGAGCAGTACTTC.

For the CDR3, the DNA is TGTGCCAGCAGTTTATTCCGCCGCCAGCCCTACGAGCAGTACTTC. This sequence encodes CASSLFRRQPYEQYF. The V gene is TRBV28, the J gene TRBJ2-7; D is undetermined. This CDR3 comprises 15 residues. V was trimmed by 1 base and J by 2 bases, leaving 12 bases between them. Germline loops: CDR1 MDHEN, CDR2 SYDVKM.

This clonotype was counted ten times or more. CDR3 nucleotides: TGTGCCTGGAAGGGCGGGGGCACAGATACGCAGTATTTT. This sequence encodes CAWKGGGTDTQYF. The gene calls are TRBV30 and TRBJ2-3; D might be TRBD2 (6 bases). CDR1 is GTSNPN and CDR2 is SVGIG in the germline V gene (reference sequence). The length of the CDR3 is 13 residues. V was clipped by 4 bases and J by 1 base, with 9 bases between them.